The 28 T cell receptor beta chains below were found in one sample sequenced in a study of blood T cell repertoires in COVID-19 (dated by TCRdb to about 2020). To prepare the library, the immunoSEQ multiplex PCR assay was applied. TCRdb's version of the immuneACCESS table is confined to in-frame rearrangements and falls short of the full clone set. An unresolved V gene accounts for under half of the shortfall where checked; the remainder is of unknown origin. Across this sample there are about 200,000 clones, with 85% seen only once. Together, the top ten hold about 17% of the sample. Sequenced input: PBMCs or T cells enriched from blood (not recorded which). The receptor set was obtained from a man aged 35 to 55 who had recovered from COVID-19.

The gene calls are TRBV27 and TRBJ2-3, with 9 bases matching TRBD2. Germline V gene sequence: CDR1 MNHEY, CDR2 SMNVEV (reference sequence). Trimming at V came to 3 bases and at J to 4 bases, leaving 8 bases not matched to a gene. The CDR3 loop spans 16 amino acids. The CDR3 protein is CASSFLAGRSPDTQYF. CDR3 nucleotides: TGTGCCAGCAGTTTTCTAGCGGGGAGGAGTCCAGATACGCAGTATTTT.

V usage is TRBV5-5 and J usage is TRBJ2-1; 8 bases fit TRBD2. CDR1 is SGHKS and CDR2 is YYEKEE in the germline V gene (reference sequence). The CDR3 runs 16 residues. J lost 5 bases, V lost 0 bases, and 7 bases had no gene match. CDR3 coding DNA: TGTGCCAGCAGCTTGGCGATAGCGGGACCCCACAATGAGCAGTTCTTC. Protein product: CASSLAIAGPHNEQFF.

The chain combines TRBV27 with TRBJ2-7, with unresolved D. Trimming pared 3 bases from V and 5 bases from J, leaving 20 bases between. The CDR3 extends over 16 amino acids. Germline loops: CDR1 MNHEY, CDR2 SMNVEV (reference sequence). DNA of the CDR3: TGTGCCAGCAGTTTTTTACGGCCGGAGTATTCGGACGAGCAGTACTTC. It specifies CASSFLRPEYSDEQYF.

V is TRBV9 and J is TRBJ1-2, with D possibly being TRBD1 (5 bases). Trimming left V 3 bases short and J 5 bases short, with 20 bases between. The CDR3 totals 16 residues. The V gene's germline CDR1 is SGDLS and CDR2 YYNGEE. This CDR3 reads CASSAGGTAGGYGYTF. CDR3 DNA: TGTGCCAGCAGCGCGGGAGGGACGGCGGGTGGGTATGGCTACACCTTC. Full variable domain (rest looked up from reference TRBV9 and TRBJ1-2): DSGVTQTPKHLITATGQRVTLRCSPRSGDLSVYWYQQSLDQGLQFLIQYYNGEERAKGNILERFSAQQFPDLHSELNLSSLELGDSALYFCASSAGGTAGGYGYTFGSGTRLTVV.

The chain couples TRBV9 to TRBJ2-2; 11 bases align to TRBD2. The length of the CDR3 is 17 residues. Trimming at V came to 0 bases and at J to 3 bases, leaving 4 bases not matched to a gene. Germline CDR1 and CDR2: SGDLS and YYNGEE. Written as DNA, the CDR3 is TGTGCCAGCAGCGTAGATGGGACTAGCGGCCACACCGGGGAGCTGTTTTTT. It codes for CASSVDGTSGHTGELFF.

This chain joins TRBV9 and TRBJ2-7; 10 bases map to TRBD1. CDR3 length equals 13 residues. Trimming at V came to 4 bases and at J to 5 bases, leaving 3 bases not matched to a gene. CDR1 and CDR2 (germline): SGDLS, YYNGEE. Here the CDR3 DNA reads TGTGCCAGCAGCCAGACAGGGGGCAACGAGCAGTACTTC. This encodes CASSQTGGNEQYF. Full variable domain (remainder filled in from reference TRBV9 and TRBJ2-7): DSGVTQTPKHLITATGQRVTLRCSPRSGDLSVYWYQQSLDQGLQFLIQYYNGEERAKGNILERFSAQQFPDLHSELNLSSLELGDSALYFCASSQTGGNEQYFGPGTRLTVT.

The chain uses TRBV5-4 and TRBJ1-2; 11 bases are shared with TRBD1. V lost 4 bases and J lost 6; bases outside the gene matches: 5. The CDR3 has 14 amino acids. Germline lookup yields CDR1 SGHNT and CDR2 YYREEE (reference sequence). This CDR3 reads CASSAGQGADGYTF. The CDR3 region has the DNA TGTGCCAGCAGCGCCGGACAGGGGGCCGATGGCTACACCTTC.

The chain is built from TRBV30 and TRBJ1-1; a weak D match, TRBD1 (6 bases). V lost 6 bases, J lost 1 base, and 9 bases lay in between. CDR3 length equals 12 residues. Germline V gives CDR1 GTSNPN, CDR2 SVGIG (reference sequence). The CDR3 region is CACGQWNTEAFF. Here the CDR3 DNA reads TGTGCCTGTGGACAGTGGAACACTGAAGCTTTCTTT.

The V and J genes are TRBV7-8 and TRBJ1-2, with a tentative D call TRBD1 (6 bases). The CDR3 is made up of 15 amino acids. Trimming removed 4 bases at V and 8 bases at J, with 20 bases between. Germline values: CDR1 SGHVS, CDR2 FQNEAQ. The DNA for the CDR3 is TGTGCCAGCAGCTCCCACGACAGGCGCCCTTGGGGCTACACCTTC. This codes for CASSSHDRRPWGYTF.

The gene calls are TRBV5-6 and TRBJ2-3; possibly TRBD1 for D (5 bases). The CDR3 runs 13 residues. V lost 1 base, J lost 6 bases, and 9 bases lay in between. The germline CDR1 and CDR2 sequences are SGHDT and YYEEEE. The CDR3 region has the DNA TGTGCCAGCAGCTTGAAAGGGGTGGATACGCAGTATTTT. Translating it yields CASSLKGVDTQYF.

The chain has TRBV29-1 and TRBJ1-2, with TRBD1 matching 7 bases. Trimming at V came to 3 bases and at J to 5 bases, leaving 6 bases not matched to a gene. The CDR3 has 13 amino acids. Germline CDR1 and CDR2: SQVTM and ANQGSEA. CDR3 bases: TGCAGCGTTGAGGACAGGCGGACATATGGCTACACCTTC. Translation: CSVEDRRTYGYTF.

The V gene is TRBV3-1 (or the pseudogene TRBV3-2), the J gene TRBJ1-1, with D uncertain. Between the trimmed V and J ends, which lost 0 bases and 11 bases, there was a span of 10 bases. CDR1 LGHDT and CDR2 YNNKEL come from the germline V gene (reference sequence). The CDR3 is 12 amino acids. CDR3 sequence (DNA): TGTGCCAGCAGCCAAGAACGGAGTTGGGCTTTCTTT. Its protein is CASSQERSWAFF.

This sequence joins TRBV13 and TRBJ2-1; TRBD1 matches 8 bases. Germline CDR1 and CDR2: PRHDT and FYEKMQ (reference sequence). CDR3 length equals 15 residues. The J segment lost 8 bases and the V segment lost 1 base, leaving 7 bases of the junction unmatched. In DNA, the CDR3 is TGTGCCAGCAGCTTAGAGCAGGGGGCTAGGGATGAGCAGTTCTTC. This encodes CASSLEQGARDEQFF.

V gene TRBV13 combines with J gene TRBJ1-2; tentative D call: TRBD1 (6 bases). V was cut by 4 bases and J by 8 bases, with 17 bases left in between. Germline lookup yields CDR1 PRHDT and CDR2 FYEKMQ (reference sequence). The CDR3 covers 14 residues. CDR3 sequence: CASSYGNRVDGYTF. The CDR3 DNA reads TGTGCCAGCAGCTACGGGAACAGGGTGGACGGCTACACCTTC. Together with reference TRBV13 and TRBJ1-2, the CDR3 gives the full variable domain: AAGVIQSPRHLIKEKRETATLKCYPIPRHDTVYWYQQGPGQDPQFLISFYEKMQSDKGSIPDRFSAQQFSDYHSELNMSSLELGDSALYFCASSYGNRVDGYTFGSGTRLTVV.

This chain connects TRBV13 to TRBJ2-1, with 9 bases that match TRBD2. The V gene end was trimmed by 0 bases and the J gene end by 2 bases; junction bases not matched to a gene: 2. This CDR3 comprises 16 residues. Germline lookup yields CDR1 PRHDT and CDR2 FYEKMQ (reference sequence). The chain's CDR3 is CASSLGTSGPYNEQFF. Written as DNA, the CDR3 is TGTGCCAGCAGCTTAGGGACTAGCGGACCCTACAATGAGCAGTTCTTC.

The V gene is TRBV24-1, the J gene TRBJ2-2, with 10 bases aligning to TRBD2. The CDR3 loop spans 15 amino acids. Germline V gene data show CDR1 as KGHDR and CDR2 as SFDVKD. V lost 7 bases to trimming and J lost 4 bases; unmatched junction nucleotides: 5. DNA for the CDR3: TGTGCCACCAGGGGGGCTAGCGGGGGCACCGGGGAGCTGTTTTTT. It codes for CATRGASGGTGELFF.

This clone was detected only a few times. This chain uses TRBV6-5 with TRBJ2-5; no clear D gene. The CDR3 has 12 residues. Trimming removed 6 bases at V and 2 bases at J, with 7 bases between. Germline-derived CDR1 and CDR2 are MNHEY and SVGAGI. The CDR3 is CASSFRQETQYF. The CDR3 bases are TGTGCCAGCAGCTTCAGACAAGAGACCCAGTACTTC.

V usage is TRBV5-4 and J usage is TRBJ1-2; 8 bases agree with TRBD1. Germline V gene sequence: CDR1 SGHNT, CDR2 YYREEE (reference sequence). The CDR3 runs 15 residues. Trimming cost V 0 bases and J 4 bases; bases outside gene matches: 5. The CDR3: CASSLGTGTPYGYTF. In DNA form, the CDR3 reads TGTGCCAGCAGCTTGGGGACAGGGACACCCTATGGCTACACCTTC.

The chain carries TRBV29-1 and TRBJ2-4; 10 bases map to TRBD2. The junction had 8 bases not matched to a gene; V was cut back by 4 bases and J by 2 bases. The CDR3 runs to 16 residues. The germline V gene has CDR1 SQVTM and CDR2 ANQGSEA. DNA of the CDR3: TGCAGCGTTGGGGGGAGCGGGAGGGTAACCAAAAACATTCAGTACTTC. This translates into CSVGGSGRVTKNIQYF.

This chain joins TRBV5-1 and TRBJ2-2; a weak D match, TRBD1 (6 bases). Germline V lookup: CDR1 SGHRS, CDR2 YFSETQ. Trimming took off 1 base at V and 0 bases at J, with 10 bases between the two ends. The CDR3 contains 16 residues. CDR3 nucleotide sequence: TGCGCCAGCAGCTTGATCCCAGGGGCGAACACCGGGGAGCTGTTTTTT. The encoded protein is CASSLIPGANTGELFF.

The CDR3 DNA is TGTGCCAGCAGTGGAAGCCCGGGACAGGGGGCTTTGGTAGGGGAGCTGTTTTTT. Translation: CASSGSPGQGALVGELFF. The rearrangement joins TRBV25-1 to TRBJ2-2; TRBD1 agrees at 12 bases. CDR1 is MGHDK, CDR2 SYGVNS, per germline. The CDR3 runs 18 residues. The V segment lost 4 bases and the J segment 8 bases; nucleotides outside the gene matches: 14. Supplemented by reference TRBV25-1 and TRBJ2-2, the full variable domain reads EADIYQTPRYLVIGTGKKITLECSQTMGHDKMYWYQQDPGMELHLIHYSYGVNSTEKGDLSSESTVSRIRTEHFPLTLESARPSHTSQYLCASSGSPGQGALVGELFFGEGSRLTVL.

This clone came up once. V and J are TRBV6-5 and TRBJ1-1; possible D gene TRBD1, 6 bases. The CDR3 loop spans 15 amino acids. Trimming pared 7 bases from V and 1 base from J, leaving 16 bases between. Germline CDR1 reads MNHEY; CDR2 reads SVGAGI. CDR3 in amino acids: CASTMGGRGNTEAFF. The CDR3 region has the DNA TGTGCCAGCACCATGGGGGGGCGGGGGAACACTGAAGCTTTCTTT.

The V call is TRBV11-3, the J call TRBJ1-1; D not resolved. Germline V gene data show CDR1 as SGHNT and CDR2 as YENEEA. This CDR3 has 15 amino acids. The V end lost 3 bases, the J end lost 2 bases, and 13 bases lay between the germline ends. This CDR3 reads CASSFEGVSNTEAFF. In nucleotides, the CDR3 is TGTGCCAGCAGCTTTGAGGGAGTGTCAAACACTGAAGCTTTCTTT.

The chain joins TRBV7-3 to TRBJ2-3; no reliable D call. Per germline, CDR1 SGHTA and CDR2 FQGTGA. Deletions cut 4 bases from V and 0 bases from J, with 5 bases between. The CDR3 consists of 13 residues. The CDR3, as DNA: TGTGCCAGCAGCTCGACTAGCACAGATACGCAGTATTTT. It is translated as CASSSTSTDTQYF.

This chain joins TRBV19 and TRBJ1-2; D is unclear. V was trimmed by 3 bases and J by 8 bases, leaving 16 bases between them. The CDR3 totals 14 residues. Germline V gene lookup returns CDR1 LNHDA and CDR2 SQIVND (reference sequence). The CDR3 DNA reads as TGTGCCAGTAGTATTAAATCCGGGTTTAGAGGCTACACCTTC. This sequence encodes CASSIKSGFRGYTF.

The chain carries TRBV28 and TRBJ2-5, with 11 bases matching TRBD1. The ends lost 5 bases at V and 5 bases at J; junction bases unmatched: 10. Looked up from germline, CDR1 is MDHEN and CDR2 is SYDVKM. The CDR3 is 16 residues long. In DNA, the CDR3 is TGTGCCAGCAGTCCTGGACAGGGGGCAACTTGGGAGACCCAGTACTTC. Translation: CASSPGQGATWETQYF.

The genes are TRBV28 and TRBJ2-7, with D perhaps TRBD2 (5 bases). Trimming left V 1 base short and J 0 bases short, with 7 bases between. CDR3 length equals 14 residues. CDR1 MDHEN and CDR2 SYDVKM come from the germline V gene. The CDR3 protein is CASSLSGNSYEQYF. In DNA form, the CDR3 reads TGTGCCAGCAGTTTATCGGGGAACTCCTACGAGCAGTACTTC.

The chain couples TRBV19 to TRBJ1-1; perhaps TRBD1 as D (5 bases). The V gene's germline CDR1 is LNHDA and CDR2 SQIVND (reference sequence). Trimming shortened V by 4 bases and J by 3 bases, and 9 bases separated the two germline ends. This CDR3 is 13 amino acids long. The CDR3 spells CASSKGLDTEAFF. CDR3 coding DNA: TGTGCCAGTAGTAAGGGGTTAGACACTGAAGCTTTCTTT.